This is a list of T cell receptor beta chains from one sample in a study of beta chain features in type 1 diabetes. The assay was immunoSEQ multiplex PCR, and TCRdb's table has in-frame clones only and misses some. The sample records approximately 170,000 clones, approximately 8.4% being singletons. The specimen sequenced was central memory CD4+ T cells from blood. These receptors originate from a man aged 18 to 30 with type 1 diabetes. The conserved cysteine and the conserved F or W are not part of the CDR3 here. A D gene is named only where the DNA matches it firmly.

>TRBV7-9|10|NA
ASSLGEGTQY
>TRBV18|13|TRBD1
ASSRGQGEYTEAF
>TRBV10-3|12|TRBD1
AIRLGQAGAEQY
>TRBV9|12|NA
ASSSRPGQETQY
>TRBV7-2|14|TRBD1
ASSLARAGGRDGYT
>TRBV29-1|12|NA
SVVILGEAYEQY
>TRBV7-9|11|TRBD1
ASSQDRETEAF
>TRBV4-3|10|NA
ASSPDWGGAF
>TRBV27|18|TRBD1
ASRLTGGTLGKVWGTEAF
>TRBV27|14|TRBD1
ASSSGIGGLATEAF
>TRBV5-1|12|TRBD1
ASSYQGGDYGYT
>TRBV14|14|NA
ASSGPLGSGYYGYT
>TRBV28|11|NA
ASRRTAGHEQY
>TRBV30|13|NA
AWSSAGYMKNEQY
>TRBV4-3|13|TRBD2
ASSQEGSGGNEQF
>TRBV14|12|NA
ASSQAGFDYEQY
>TRBV30|11|NA
AWDRGLQETQY
>TRBV30|13|NA
AWRTGRLTNYGYT
>TRBV6-5|12|NA
ATSWDSANYGYT
>TRBV28|11|NA
ASSSLGGNTIY
>TRBV10-2|12|NA
ASSSQGSSSPLH
>TRBV18|16|NA
ASSPPGRGSRASYEQY
>TRBV6-5|13|NA
ASSYDGGYNSPLH
>TRBV19|14|TRBD2
ASSTRGTSGSHEQY
>TRBV20-1|9|NA
SAFPVETQY
>TRBV5-4|11|NA
ASSLVGGQTQY
>TRBV11-3|12|NA
ASSLGQPQETQY
>TRBV9|12|NA
ASSTSVRDNEQF
>TRBV2|11|NA
ASSEGGGRGYT
>TRBV28|11|TRBD1
ASTETGLYGYT
>TRBV19|13|TRBD1
ASSELGQANYGYT
>TRBV5-1|15|TRBD2
ASSLGRGTSGRYEQY
>TRBV6-6|12|NA
ASSYDGARDTQY
>TRBV5-1|12|TRBD1
ASSPRTGGTEAF
>TRBV19|14|TRBD2
ASSARLAGLTNEQF
>TRBV6-4|12|TRBD1
ASSDRAGGYEQY
>TRBV7-9|13|NA
ASSFSRAVLETQY
>TRBV5-1|10|NA
ASSLQGIEAF
>TRBV5-1|11|NA
ASTISGADTQY
>TRBV5-1|12|TRBD1
ASSWGQGNHEQY
>TRBV28|15|TRBD2
ASSLSGTSGSIYEQY
>TRBV14|14|NA
ASSQSEQRSMGEQY
>TRBV7-8|12|TRBD2
ASTIGRENNEQF
>TRBV4-1|15|TRBD2
ASSQTGSRGGDNEQF
>TRBV28|10|TRBD2
ASRTSIHEQY
>TRBV18|14|NA
ASSPYTRATNEKLF
>TRBV2|11|NA
ASSEGPEYEQY
>TRBV2|11|TRBD1
ASRLSPGGHYG
>TRBV21-1|11|NA
AKPQANTGELF
>TRBV7-9|13|TRBD1
ASNLVPGGQETQY
>TRBV7-2|13|TRBD2
ASSLEGGSANEQF
>TRBV6-5|13|NA
ASSIRQVAGETQY
>TRBV18|13|NA
ASSPRSARSYEQY